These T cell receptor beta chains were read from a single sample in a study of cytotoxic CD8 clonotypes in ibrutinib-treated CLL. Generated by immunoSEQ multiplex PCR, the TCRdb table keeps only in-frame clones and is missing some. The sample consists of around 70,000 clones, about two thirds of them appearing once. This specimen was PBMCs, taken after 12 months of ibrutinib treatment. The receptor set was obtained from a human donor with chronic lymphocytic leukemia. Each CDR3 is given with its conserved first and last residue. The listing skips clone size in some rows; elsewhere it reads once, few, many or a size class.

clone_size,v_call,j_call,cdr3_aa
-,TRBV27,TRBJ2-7,CASSPVGTGYEQYF
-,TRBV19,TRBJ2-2,CASSRTGLTGELFF
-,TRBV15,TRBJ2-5,CATSRDDRSQETQYF
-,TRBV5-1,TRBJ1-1,CASIEKGDMNTEAFF
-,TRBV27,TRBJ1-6,CASSPPDSSLHF
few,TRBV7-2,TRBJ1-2,CASSHGVQGSYGYTF
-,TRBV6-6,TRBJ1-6,CASSYKGSDSPLHF
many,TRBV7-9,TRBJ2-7,CASSPSVSEQYF
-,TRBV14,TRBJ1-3,CASSGQTDSGNTIYF
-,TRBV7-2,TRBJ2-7,CASSRAGGSSYEQYF
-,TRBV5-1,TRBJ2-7,CASSRDRAQSYEQYF
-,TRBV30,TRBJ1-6,CAWSPYDSSYNSPLHF
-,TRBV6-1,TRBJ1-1,CASSEGWNTEAFF
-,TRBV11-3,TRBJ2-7,CASSLGQGAYEQYF
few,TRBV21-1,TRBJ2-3,CASSKVGDNTPTDTQYF
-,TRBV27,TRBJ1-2,CASRMLGPAWNGYTF
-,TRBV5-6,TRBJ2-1,CASSVGDRAEQFF
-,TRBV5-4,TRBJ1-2,CASSPPGGQGPYGYTF
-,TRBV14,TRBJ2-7,CASSQDLSGGSYEQYF
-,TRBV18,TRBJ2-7,CASSPRQGQGFGEQYF
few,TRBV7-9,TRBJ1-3,CASSAPSSGNTIYF
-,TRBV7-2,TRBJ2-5,CASSFRAPQETQYF
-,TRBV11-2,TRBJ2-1,CASSLGAGGPSHNEQFF
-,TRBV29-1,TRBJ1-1,CSATNTEAFF
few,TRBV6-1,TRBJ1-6,CASSESVVGVPGSPLHF
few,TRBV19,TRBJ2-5,CASSSGLGGTQYF
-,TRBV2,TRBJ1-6,CASSRLGGANSPLHF
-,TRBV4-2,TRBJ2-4,CASSQDAGQAGKNIQYF
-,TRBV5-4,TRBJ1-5,CASSLGPDNQPQHF
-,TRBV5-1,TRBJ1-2,CASSFGTGPYGYTF
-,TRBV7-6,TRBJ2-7,CASSPRTGYEQYF
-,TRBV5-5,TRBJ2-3,CASSIDPGLTDTQYF
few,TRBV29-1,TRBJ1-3,CSVEGRRGESSGNTIYF
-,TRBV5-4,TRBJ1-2,CASSLNLGYTF
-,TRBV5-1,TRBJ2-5,CASSLGRPGSSSQETQYF
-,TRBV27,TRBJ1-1,CASSPRGTEAFF
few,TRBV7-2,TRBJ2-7,CASSSQQGSHEQYF
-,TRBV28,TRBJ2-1,CASSFPGLAGRGEQFF
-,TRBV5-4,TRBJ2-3,CASSRGTDTKYF
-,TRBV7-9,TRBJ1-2,CASSPPVRGQEGYGYTF
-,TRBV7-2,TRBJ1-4,CASSLQGGAEEKLFF
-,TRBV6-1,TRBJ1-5,CASSEAWRNQPQHF
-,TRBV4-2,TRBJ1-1,CASSKTGMNTEAFF
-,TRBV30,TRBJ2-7,CAWSVQRRRTAEQYF
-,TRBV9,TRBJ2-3,CASSVSADTQYF
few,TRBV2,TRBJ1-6,CASSSVPGQRHSPLHF
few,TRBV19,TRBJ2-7,CASSIRGQYSPYEQYF
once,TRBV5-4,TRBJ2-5,CASSQDRQETQYF
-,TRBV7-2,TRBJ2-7,CASSLNRAVYYEQYF
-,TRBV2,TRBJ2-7,CASSGPGHEQYF
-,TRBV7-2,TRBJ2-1,CASSLGGGLNEQFF
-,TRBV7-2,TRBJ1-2,CASSFRRGLDGYTF
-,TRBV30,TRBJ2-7,CAWGTGLSYEQYF
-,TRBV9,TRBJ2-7,CASSASEGDFYEQYF
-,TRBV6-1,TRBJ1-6,CASSPTQGRGSPLHF